This T cell receptor beta chain came from a study of T cells in Graves' hyperthyroidism and ophthalmopathy. Regions amplified from RNA transcripts were the TCR beta CDR3 regions. First-round RT-PCR of the TCR CDR3 relied on the HTBI primer set. TCRdb redid the calling of the multiplex PCR reads with MiXCR, one entry per CDR3 protein. The profile covers roughly 280,000 distinct CDR3 sequences, with roughly 22% appearing a single time and around 60% taken by the ten largest. This CDR3 comprises 16 residues. Trimming left V 0 bases short and J 4 bases short, with 16 bases between. Germline CDR1 and CDR2: GTSNPN and SVGIG (reference sequence). Many counts were recorded for this clonotype.

V and J are TRBV30 and TRBJ2-1; D might be TRBD1 or TRBD2, each matching 6 bases. The clonotype was recovered from a man aged 30 to 39 with Graves' ophthalmopathy. The sequenced material came from blood. The CDR3 loop is CAWSVQGGGLYNEQFF. Here the CDR3 DNA reads TGTGCCTGGAGTGTACAAGGGGGAGGCCTATACAATGAGCAGTTCTTC.